This TCR beta chain was observed in a study of CD8+ T cells in alopecia areata (dated by TCRdb to the late 2010s). Broadly, across the study: Treated patients were enrolled in an open-label pilot trial of oral tofacitinib, 5 to 10 mg twice daily, for moderate-to-severe alopecia areata. Patients stayed on tofacitinib for 6 to 18 months and then had 6 months of follow-up off drug so that delayed response and recurrence could be assessed. For the treated patients, the SALT score, which quantifies what percentage of scalp surface area is affected, served as the measure of disease severity. In both human patients and the C3H/HeJ mouse model, the study applied high-throughput TCRbeta sequencing to look at T cell clonal expansion in alopecia areata. On the human side, TCRbeta sequencing was run on scalp tissue and on sorted CD4+ and CD8+ peripheral blood T cells from healthy controls and from alopecia areata patients with either patchy or totalis/universalis disease. Biopsies were taken from tofacitinib-treated patients at baseline and again at 4 and 24 weeks into treatment, and several of those patients also had a later scalp biopsy. Scalp clonality was compared across normal scalp (n=4), patchy alopecia areata scalp (n=8), and alopecia totalis/universalis scalp (n=8). RNA came from the PAXgene miRNA kit for fixed scalp, the miRNeasy kit for PBMCs, and the RNeasy kit for mouse skin. TCRbeta CDR3 regions were amplified by immunoSEQ multiplex PCR with 35 Vbeta forward and 13 Jbeta reverse primers. The paper as a whole reports these results and caveats: Scalp TCR repertoire analysis is complicated because resident alphabeta T cells in normal human skin are also sequenced, whereas mouse skin is dominated by gammadelta T cells. Many expanded lesional clones were found to persist in scalp and blood during tofacitinib treatment, and relapse after treatment cessation may be partly explained by this persistence. Compared with normal scalp, lesional scalp, particularly in alopecia totalis/universalis, had higher clonality and more expanded CD8+ clones, which suggests antigenic drive. Because the treated cohort was small and included a single nonresponder, larger studies are needed to assess links between baseline CD8+ expansion and response. Tofacitinib significantly decreased scalp clonality and the number of expanded CD8+ clones among the top 100 scalp clones. Shared TCR sequences between patients were less evident than in mice, which may be partly attributable to HLA diversity in the patient population.

CDR1 and CDR2 (SNHLY, FYNNEI) derive from the germline V gene. V is reduced by 3 bases and J by 2 bases, leaving a spacing of 5 bases between them. Inclusive of the bounding cysteine and phenylalanine, the CDR3 is 14 residues long. Only the CDR3 DNA is retained, 42 bases long and in frame from the first base. This clone was seen a single time. Its antigen remains unidentified. The sample holds no much larger clone one base away, and base qualities are not on file. In light of the paper, this sample's time point label describes: around 28 days on oral tofacitinib. The treatment or condition label on this specimen signifies: oral pan-JAK inhibitor, 5-10 mg twice daily. Peripheral blood and lesional scalp punch biopsies were obtained from patients with alopecia areata. After PBMCs were isolated by density centrifugation and stained for CD3, CD4 and CD8, a FACSAria was used to sort CD4+ and CD8+ T cells.

The library was generated by the immunoSEQ multiplex PCR assay. RNA was extracted from all samples and reverse transcribed into cDNA, which served as template for TCR sequencing. First-strand cDNA was synthesized using SuperScript III with a 2:1 mix of oligo-dT and random hexamers. Amplification bias was assessed with a synthetic immune receptor repertoire, and residual bias was removed computationally. In the source study's methods: After raw reads were preprocessed to remove errors, the CDR3 was defined following IMGT conventions as running from the conserved cysteine to phenylalanine. Clonality was calculated as 1 minus Shannon entropy normalized by log2 of the number of productive unique TCRs. Whether each scalp clone was CD4 or CD8 was inferred by checking scalp TCRbeta sequences against the CD4 and CD8 repertoires from sorted blood. This is the immuneACCESS table as TCRdb keeps it, with only in-frame sequences that have V and J called. A part of the clones is gone; compared with another copy, unresolved V genes explain less than half, and the rest is unexplained. V and J calls and clone size are copied from that table; D and trimming were computed from the DNA. Across this sample there are 110,000 to 150,000 clones, with around 83% seen only once. Less than 15% of the sample comes from the top ten.

The sequence was obtained from a human donor with alopecia areata. The chain is assembled from TRBV2 and TRBJ2-6, with no D gene named confidently. The starting material was CD8+ T cells sorted from blood, obtained at week 4, from a patient treated with tofacitinib. The bases are TGTGCCAGCAGTGATTCCCCTGGGGCCAACGTCCTGACTTTC. It translates as CASSDSPGANVLTF.